Following are 13 T cell receptor beta chains from one sample sequenced in a study of T cell repertoires in cytomegalovirus infection. MiXCR, run by TCRdb on the reads, gives a single entry per CDR3 protein. The sample shows approximately 730,000 distinct CDR3 sequences, around 31% of them seen only once. Antigens of these TCRs are unknown. The sample consisted of cultured PBMCs, taken from culture after CMV antigen stimulation. These TCRs come from a human donor in good health (CMV status not recorded). Some clones in this sample may be carry-over from other donors' samples.

The chain has TRBV19 and TRBJ2-5, with TRBD1 identical over 9 bases. This CDR3 has 14 amino acids. Germline V gives CDR1 LNHDA, CDR2 SQIVND (reference sequence). Trimming took 6 bases from V and 5 from J; bases not matched to a gene: 7. Written as DNA, the CDR3 is TGTGCCAGTAGCGGGACAGGGTTGTTGGAGACCCAGTACTTC. The encoded protein is CASSGTGLLETQYF.

This chain joins TRBV18 and TRBJ2-5; D unresolved. V was cut by 7 bases and J by 2 bases, with 17 bases left in between. Germline CDR1 KGHSH, CDR2 LQKENI. This CDR3 region has 15 residues. This chain's CDR3 is CASYPGGAVQETQYF. CDR3 sequence (DNA): TGTGCCAGCTACCCGGGCGGAGCCGTACAAGAGACCCAGTACTTC.

This clonotype showed up just a few times. The rearrangement uses TRBV6-1 and TRBJ1-2; possibly TRBD1 for D (6 bases). This CDR3 is built from 15 residues. Germline V lookup: CDR1 MNHNS, CDR2 SASEGT. The germline V and J ends were trimmed by 2 bases and 5 bases, with 15 bases remaining between them. CDR3 loop: CASSERGRGIYGYTF. The CDR3 nucleotides are TGTGCCAGCAGTGAAAGGGGCAGGGGAATTTATGGCTACACCTTC.

This clonotype was seen many times. The chain links TRBV7-6 to TRBJ1-5; a possible D gene is TRBD1 (6 bases). The germline CDR1 and CDR2 sequences are SGHVS and FNYEAQ. Trimming took off 8 bases at V and 6 bases at J, with 14 bases between the two ends. The CDR3 is made up of 13 amino acids. This chain's CDR3 is CASSVGGGQPQHF. The CDR3 nucleotides are TGTGCCAGCTCGGTAGGGGGAGGTCAGCCCCAGCATTTT.

For this clonotype: An end of the junction does not agree with germline; a read error may underlie this. The chain employs TRBV20-1 and TRBJ2-5; 10 bases map to TRBD2. From germline, CDR1 is DFQATT and CDR2 SNEGSKA (reference sequence). This CDR3 contains 20 residues. CDR3 nucleotides: TGCAGTGCCAGAGGGACGACAGGGGATTTCCTAGCGGGAGTGGGGGAGACCCAGTACTTC. Encoded protein: CSARGTTGDFLAGVGETQYF.

This clonotype was counted only a few times. The chain joins TRBV4-3 to TRBJ2-3, with D possibly matching TRBD2 (5 bases). CDR1 is LGHNA, CDR2 YSLEER, per germline. The CDR3 spans 16 residues. V was trimmed by 1 base and J by 4 bases, leaving 15 bases between them. The CDR3 is CASSQVLVGEADTQYF. CDR3 sequence (DNA): TGCGCCAGCAGCCAAGTTCTGGTGGGAGAGGCAGATACGCAGTATTTT.

This clonotype has only one observation. The genes are TRBV5-1 and TRBJ1-5; a weak D match, TRBD1 (5 bases). Germline CDR1 SGHRS, CDR2 YFSETQ. This CDR3 is 16 amino acids long. The V gene lost 0 bases and the J gene lost 5 bases, with 15 bases spanning the gap. The CDR3 loop is CASSLGSGGLDQPQHF. CDR3 coding DNA: TGCGCCAGCAGCTTGGGATCGGGGGGTCTGGATCAGCCCCAGCATTTT.

The chain couples TRBV2 to TRBJ2-3; weak D call: TRBD1 (6 bases). Trimming shortened V by 5 bases and J by 6 bases, and 12 bases separated the two germline ends. This CDR3 region has 13 residues. Germline V gene data show CDR1 as SNHLY and CDR2 as FYNNEI. The CDR3 is CASSQQGYDTQYF. For the CDR3, the DNA is TGTGCCAGCAGTCAACAGGGTTACGATACGCAGTATTTT.

The genes are TRBV6-2 or TRBV6-3 and TRBJ2-6; D remains ambiguous. Germline V gene data show CDR1 as MNHEY and CDR2 as SVGEGT. CDR3 size: 17 residues. Trimming shortened V by 0 bases and J by 3 bases, and 12 bases separated the two germline ends. CDR3 nucleotide sequence: TGTGCCAGCAGTTACTCCCTATTTAGGGTTGGGGCCAACGTCCTGACTTTC. Translating gives CASSYSLFRVGANVLTF.

This clonotype came up a few times. The chain carries TRBV5-4 and TRBJ2-5; 7 nucleotides line up with TRBD2. CDR1 and CDR2 (germline): SGHNT, YYREEE (reference sequence). The CDR3 is 16 amino acids. With V trimmed by 1 base and J by 3 bases, 9 bases remained unmatched. The CDR3 loop is CASSLRLSGAEETQYF. DNA of the CDR3: TGTGCCAGCAGCTTGCGGCTGAGCGGGGCTGAAGAGACCCAGTACTTC.

This clonotype has a handful of counts. The chain carries TRBV19 and TRBJ1-2, with 7 bases fitting TRBD1. The J segment lost 5 bases and the V segment lost 3 bases, leaving 9 bases of the junction unmatched. Germline CDR1 and CDR2: LNHDA and SQIVND (reference sequence). This CDR3 comprises 15 residues. The DNA of the CDR3 is TGTGCCAGTAGTATTGAAGGGGGCCCGGGATATGGCTACACCTTC. The encoded protein is CASSIEGGPGYGYTF.

This rearrangement joins TRBV7-2 to TRBJ2-3, with TRBD2 matching 7 bases. In germline, CDR1 is SGHTA, CDR2 FQGNSA. V was pared by 7 bases and J by 4 bases, with 8 bases of the junction left unmatched. The length of the CDR3 is 14 residues. The CDR3 coding sequence is TGTGCCAGCACCTATGGACTAGACGCAGATACGCAGTATTTT. Its protein is CASTYGLDADTQYF.

The chain employs TRBV27 and TRBJ1-1; no firm D call. The CDR3 has 14 residues. Between the trimmed V and J ends, which lost 2 bases and 1 base, there was a span of 8 bases. Germline V CDR1 and CDR2: MNHEY, SMNVEV (reference sequence). Written as DNA, the CDR3 is TGTGCCAGCAGTTTAGTGGCGGAGAACACTGAAGCTTTCTTT. Its protein product is CASSLVAENTEAFF.